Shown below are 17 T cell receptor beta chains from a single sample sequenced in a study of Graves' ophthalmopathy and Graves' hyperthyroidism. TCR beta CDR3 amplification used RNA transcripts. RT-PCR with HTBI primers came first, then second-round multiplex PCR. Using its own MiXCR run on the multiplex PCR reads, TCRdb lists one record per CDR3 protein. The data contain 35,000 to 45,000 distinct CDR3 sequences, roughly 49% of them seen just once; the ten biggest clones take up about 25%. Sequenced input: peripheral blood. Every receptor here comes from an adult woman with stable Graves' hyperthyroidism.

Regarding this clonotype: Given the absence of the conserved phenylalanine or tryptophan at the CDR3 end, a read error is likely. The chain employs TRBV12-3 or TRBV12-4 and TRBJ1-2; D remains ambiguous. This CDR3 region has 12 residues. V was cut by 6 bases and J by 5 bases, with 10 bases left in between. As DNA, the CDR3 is TGTGCCAGCAGCGGCGATGGTTATGGCTACACCCTC. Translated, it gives CASSGDGYGYTL.

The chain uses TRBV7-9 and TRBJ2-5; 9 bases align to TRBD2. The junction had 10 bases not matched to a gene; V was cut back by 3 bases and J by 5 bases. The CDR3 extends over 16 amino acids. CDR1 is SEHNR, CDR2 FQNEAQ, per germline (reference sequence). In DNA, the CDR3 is TGTGCCAGCAGCTTGGGAGCGGGAGGCCCTAGGGAGACCCAGTACTTC. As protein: CASSLGAGGPRETQYF.

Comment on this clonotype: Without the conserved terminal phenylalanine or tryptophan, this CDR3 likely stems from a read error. DNA for the CDR3: TGTGCCACTAACCAGGGGCTGTTTTCT. Translation gives CATNQGLFS. V gene TRBV15 combines with J gene TRBJ2-2; possibly TRBD1 for D (5 bases). CDR3 size: 9 residues. Deletions cut 9 bases from V and 13 bases from J, with 9 bases between. Germline V gene sequence: CDR1 LNHNV, CDR2 YYDKDF (reference sequence).

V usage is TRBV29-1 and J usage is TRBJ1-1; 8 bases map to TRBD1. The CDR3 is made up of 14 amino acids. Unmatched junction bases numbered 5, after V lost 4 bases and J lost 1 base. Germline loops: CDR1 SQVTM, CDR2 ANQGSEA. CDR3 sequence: CSVASGTGNTEAFF. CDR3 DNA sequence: TGCAGCGTTGCCTCCGGGACAGGGAACACTGAAGCTTTCTTT.

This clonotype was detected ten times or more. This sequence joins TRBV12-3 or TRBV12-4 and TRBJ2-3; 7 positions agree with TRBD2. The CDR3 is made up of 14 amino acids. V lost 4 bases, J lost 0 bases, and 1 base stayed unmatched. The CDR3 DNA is TGTGCCAGCAGTTGGGGACTAAGCACAGATACGCAGTATTTT. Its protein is CASSWGLSTDTQYF.

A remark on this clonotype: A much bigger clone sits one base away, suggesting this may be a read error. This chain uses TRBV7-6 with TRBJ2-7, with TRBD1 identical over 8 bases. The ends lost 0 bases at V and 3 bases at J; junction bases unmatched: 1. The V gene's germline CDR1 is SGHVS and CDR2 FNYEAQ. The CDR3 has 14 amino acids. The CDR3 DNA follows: TGTGCCAGCAGCTTAGCCACAGGGGGCTACGAGCAGTACTTC. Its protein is CASSLATGGYEQYF.

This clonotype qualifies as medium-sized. For the CDR3, the DNA is TGCAGCGTTGAAGATGCGTACGCTGAAGCTTTCTTT. Its protein product is CSVEDAYAEAFF. This chain links TRBV29-1 with TRBJ1-1; D remains unclear. V dropped 0 bases and J dropped 6 bases, with 8 bases sitting between them. This CDR3 comprises 12 residues. Germline V lookup: CDR1 SQVTM, CDR2 ANQGSEA.

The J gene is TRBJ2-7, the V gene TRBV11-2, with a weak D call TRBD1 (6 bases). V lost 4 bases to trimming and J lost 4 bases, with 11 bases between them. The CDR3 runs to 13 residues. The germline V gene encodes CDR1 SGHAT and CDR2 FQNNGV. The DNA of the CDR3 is TGTGCCAGCAGCTGGGACACGGAGTACGAGCAGTACTTC. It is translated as CASSWDTEYEQYF. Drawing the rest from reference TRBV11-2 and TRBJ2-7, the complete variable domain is EAGVAQSPRYKIIEKRQSVAFWCNPISGHATLYWYQQILGQGPKLLIQFQNNGVVDDSQLPKDRFSAERLKGVDSTLKIQPAKLEDSAVYLCASSWDTEYEQYFGPGTRLTVT.

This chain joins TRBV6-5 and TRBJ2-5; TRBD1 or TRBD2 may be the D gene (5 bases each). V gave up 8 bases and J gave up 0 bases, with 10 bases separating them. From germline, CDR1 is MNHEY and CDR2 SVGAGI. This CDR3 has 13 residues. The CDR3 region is CASRDGDQETQYF. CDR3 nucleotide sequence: TGTGCCAGCCGGGACGGGGACCAAGAGACCCAGTACTTC.

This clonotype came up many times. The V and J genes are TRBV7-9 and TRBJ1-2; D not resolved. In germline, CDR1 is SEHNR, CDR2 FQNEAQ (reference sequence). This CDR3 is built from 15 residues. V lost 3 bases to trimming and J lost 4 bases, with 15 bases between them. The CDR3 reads CASSLGVLPFYGYTF. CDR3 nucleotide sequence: TGTGCCAGCAGCTTGGGAGTTTTGCCCTTCTATGGCTACACCTTC.

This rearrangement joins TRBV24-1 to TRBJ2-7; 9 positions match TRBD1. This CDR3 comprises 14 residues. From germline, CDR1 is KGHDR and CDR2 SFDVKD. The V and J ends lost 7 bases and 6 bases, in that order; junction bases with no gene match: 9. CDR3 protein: CATSLGTGYAEQYF. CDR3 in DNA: TGTGCCACCAGCCTGGGGACAGGGTACGCCGAGCAGTACTTC.

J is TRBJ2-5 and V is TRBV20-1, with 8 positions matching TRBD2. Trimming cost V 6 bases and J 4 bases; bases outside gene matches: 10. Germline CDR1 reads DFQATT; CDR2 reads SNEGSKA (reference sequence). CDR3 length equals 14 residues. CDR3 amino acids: CSASSPLAGETQYF. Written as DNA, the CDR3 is TGCAGTGCCAGCAGCCCTCTAGCGGGAGAGACCCAGTACTTC.

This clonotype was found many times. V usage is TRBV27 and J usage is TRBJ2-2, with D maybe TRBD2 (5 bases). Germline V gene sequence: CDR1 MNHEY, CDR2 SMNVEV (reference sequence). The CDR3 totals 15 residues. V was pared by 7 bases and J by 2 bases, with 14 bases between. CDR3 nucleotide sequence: TGTGCCAGCACCCTCGGAGGCCCTAACACCGGGGAGCTGTTTTTT. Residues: CASTLGGPNTGELFF.

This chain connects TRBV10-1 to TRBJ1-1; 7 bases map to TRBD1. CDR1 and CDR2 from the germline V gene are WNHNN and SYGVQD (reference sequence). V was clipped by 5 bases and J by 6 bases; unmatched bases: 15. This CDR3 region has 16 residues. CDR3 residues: CASSYEKGAPSPEAFF. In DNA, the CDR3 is TGCGCCAGCAGTTATGAAAAGGGGGCCCCCTCCCCTGAAGCTTTCTTT.

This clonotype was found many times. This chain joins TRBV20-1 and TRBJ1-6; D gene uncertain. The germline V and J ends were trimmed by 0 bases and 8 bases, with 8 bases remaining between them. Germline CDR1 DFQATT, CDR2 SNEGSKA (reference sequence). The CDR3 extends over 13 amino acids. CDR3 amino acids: CSARDRSDSPLHF. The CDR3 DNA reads TGCAGTGCTAGAGATCGCAGCGATTCACCCCTCCACTTT.

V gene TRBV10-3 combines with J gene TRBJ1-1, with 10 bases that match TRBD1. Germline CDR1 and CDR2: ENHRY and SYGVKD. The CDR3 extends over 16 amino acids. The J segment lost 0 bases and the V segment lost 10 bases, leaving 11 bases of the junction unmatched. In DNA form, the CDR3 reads TGTGCCACGGGTCGGACAGGGGGAAGCTTGAACACTGAAGCTTTCTTT. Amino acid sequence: CATGRTGGSLNTEAFF.

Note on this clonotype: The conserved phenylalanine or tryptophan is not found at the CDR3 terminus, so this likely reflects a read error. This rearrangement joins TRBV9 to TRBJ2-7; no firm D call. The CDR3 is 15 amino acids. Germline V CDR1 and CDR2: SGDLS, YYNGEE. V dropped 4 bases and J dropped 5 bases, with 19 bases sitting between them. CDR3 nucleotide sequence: TGTGCCAGCAGCCCTGATAATTGGGATCTCGACGAGCAGTACCTC. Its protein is CASSPDNWDLDEQYL.